This T cell receptor beta chain was identified during a study of blood T cell repertoires in COVID-19. Study-wide context: The origin of the acute and convalescent COVID-19 samples was the United States, Italy and Spain.

Assay used: immunoSEQ multiplex PCR; TCRdb lists only in-frame clones, some missing. The data show approximately 270,000 clones, 88% seen once. This CDR3 comprises 14 residues. With 0 bases removed from V and 1 base from J, the gap between germline ends came to 6 bases. Germline V gives CDR1 MNHEY, CDR2 SVGAGI. This receptor was obtained from a man older than 75 with acute or convalescent COVID-19. Source material: peripheral blood. The J gene is TRBJ1-1, the V gene TRBV6-5, with D unresolved. The CDR3 nucleotides read TGTGCCAGCAGTTACTCGAGAGCGAACACTGAAGCTTTCTTT. Translating it yields CASSYSRANTEAFF.